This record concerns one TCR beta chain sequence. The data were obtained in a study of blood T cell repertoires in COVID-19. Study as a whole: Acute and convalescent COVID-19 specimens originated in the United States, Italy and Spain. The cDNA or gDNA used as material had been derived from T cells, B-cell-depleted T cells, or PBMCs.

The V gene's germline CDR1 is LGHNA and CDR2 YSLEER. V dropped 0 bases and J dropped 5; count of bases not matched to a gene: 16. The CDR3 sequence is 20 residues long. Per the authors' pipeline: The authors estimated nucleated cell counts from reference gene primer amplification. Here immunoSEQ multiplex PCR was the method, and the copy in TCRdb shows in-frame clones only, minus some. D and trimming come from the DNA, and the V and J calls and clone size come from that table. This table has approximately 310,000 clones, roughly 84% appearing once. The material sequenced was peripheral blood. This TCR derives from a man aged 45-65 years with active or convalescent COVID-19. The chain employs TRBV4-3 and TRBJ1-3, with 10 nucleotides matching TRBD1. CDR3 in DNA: TGCGCCAGCAGCCAAGATCCTGATGCCCCTGACAGGGGGCAAAGAAACACCATATATTTT. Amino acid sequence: CASSQDPDAPDRGQRNTIYF.